What follows are 14 T cell receptor beta chains derived from one specimen sequenced in a study of blood T cell repertoires in COVID-19. Measured with immunoSEQ multiplex PCR; TCRdb has only the in-frame clones, and not every one. The data hold 20,000 to 30,000 clones, with approximately 78% observed a single time. The sample comprised peripheral blood. The receptors derive from a human donor in a cohort sampled during active COVID-19.

The chain recombines TRBV6-5 with TRBJ1-4; TRBD1 aligns across 7 bases. CDR1 is MNHEY and CDR2 is SVGAGI in the germline V gene. Trimming cost V 2 bases and J 8 bases; bases outside gene matches: 11. This CDR3 has 16 residues. CDR3 nucleotide sequence: TGTGCCAGCAGTTACGAGTCTCCAGGGGGTAGGGAAAAACTGTTTTTT. Protein sequence: CASSYESPGGREKLFF.

The rearrangement joins TRBV21-1 to TRBJ2-1; the D call in the table, TRBD1, was not verified against the DNA. TRBV21-1 is a known pseudogene. The CDR3 length is 14 residues. The CDR3 is CASKPQGPVDEQFF. Written as DNA, the CDR3 is TGTGCCAGCAAACCCCAGGGTCCTGTCGATGAGCAGTTCTTC.

In this sample, this clone turned up a few times. The genes are TRBV5-1 and TRBJ2-7; 7 bases match TRBD2. CDR1 SGHRS and CDR2 YFSETQ come from the germline V gene. V lost 4 bases, J lost 0 bases, and 4 bases stayed unmatched. The CDR3 is 14 residues long. The CDR3 sequence: CASSPWDYSYEQYF. CDR3 nucleotides: TGCGCCAGCAGCCCATGGGACTACTCCTACGAGCAGTACTTC.

The V and J genes are TRBV4-2 and TRBJ1-2; D possibly corresponds to TRBD1 (5 bases). The V gene's germline CDR1 is LGHNA and CDR2 YNFKEQ. The V end lost 4 bases, the J end lost 6 bases, and 15 bases lay between the germline ends. CDR3 length: 14 amino acids. The CDR3 loop reads CASSLGGEVDGYTF. The CDR3 coding sequence is TGTGCCAGCAGCCTGGGAGGGGAGGTCGATGGCTACACCTTC.

This sequence joins TRBV19 and TRBJ2-3, with TRBD2 matching 7 bases. CDR3 size: 17 residues. V was pared by 3 bases and J by 0 bases, with 9 bases of the junction left unmatched. Germline CDR1 is LNHDA and CDR2 is SQIVND (reference sequence). This CDR3 is CASSILGAGSSTDTQYF. The DNA for the CDR3 is TGTGCCAGTAGTATTTTGGGAGCGGGGTCTAGCACAGATACGCAGTATTTT.

The chain employs TRBV28 and TRBJ1-3; no definite D call. Deletions cut 7 bases from V and 2 bases from J, with 9 bases between. Looked up from germline, CDR1 is MDHEN and CDR2 is SYDVKM. The CDR3 sequence is 13 residues long. The CDR3 nucleotides are TGTGCCAGCACCCAGGCAGCTGGAAACACCATATATTTT. Encoded protein: CASTQAAGNTIYF. The whole variable domain, filled in from reference TRBV28 and TRBJ1-3, reads DVKVTQSSRYLVKRTGEKVFLECVQDMDHENMFWYRQDPGLGLRLIYFSYDVKMKEKGDIPEGYSVSREKKERFSLILESASTNQTSMYLCASTQAAGNTIYFGEGSWLTVV.

Here the CDR3 DNA reads TGCGCCAGCAGCCCCTGGGGCAGTTCGGGGCAGTTCTTC. Its protein product is CASSPWGSSGQFF. The V gene is TRBV4-3, the J gene TRBJ2-1; tentative D call: TRBD1 (5 bases). The V gene's germline CDR1 is LGHNA and CDR2 YSLEER. Trimming pared 4 bases from V and 12 bases from J, leaving 16 bases between. The CDR3 is 13 residues long.

The CDR3 sequence: CASLHYGDGNYGYTF. The CDR3, as DNA: TGTGCCAGCCTTCACTACGGGGATGGAAACTATGGCTACACCTTC. V and J are TRBV7-9 and TRBJ1-2; D not certain. V was shortened by 8 bases and J by 2 bases, with 18 bases between the two germline ends. Germline-derived CDR1 and CDR2 are SEHNR and FQNEAQ (reference sequence). The CDR3 totals 15 residues.

The CDR3 sequence is CAINSGQGGQNEQYF. Here the CDR3 DNA reads TGTGCCATCAATTCGGGACAGGGAGGCCAAAACGAGCAGTACTTC. J is TRBJ2-7 and V is TRBV10-3, with 9 bases aligning to TRBD1. The CDR3 is 15 residues long. Germline assignment: CDR1 ENHRY and CDR2 SYGVKD. Trimming cost V 7 bases and J 5 bases; bases outside gene matches: 12.

The J gene is TRBJ1-5, the V gene TRBV7-6; no clear D. In germline, CDR1 is SGHVS, CDR2 FNYEAQ. V was cut by 2 bases and J by 10 bases, with 6 bases left in between. This CDR3 comprises 11 residues. CDR3 protein: CASSLCLPQHF. CDR3 sequence (DNA): TGTGCCAGCAGCTTATGTCTACCCCAGCATTTT. The full variable domain, its missing parts supplied by reference TRBV7-6 and TRBJ1-5, is GAGVSQSPRYKVTKRGQDVALRCDPISGHVSLYWYRQALGQGPEFLTYFNYEAQQDKSGLPNDRFSAERPEGSISTLTIQRTEQRDSAMYRCASSLCLPQHFGDGTRLSIL.

This chain joins TRBV18 and TRBJ1-5; 8 bases line up with TRBD1. Germline V gene lookup returns CDR1 KGHSH and CDR2 LQKENI. This CDR3 has 14 amino acids. V gave up 6 bases and J gave up 7 bases; unmatched junction bases: 8. The CDR3 nucleotides read TGTGCCAGCTCGCAGGGACAGGAGGTCCAGCCCCAGCATTTT. This encodes CASSQGQEVQPQHF.

This sequence joins TRBV9 and TRBJ1-5; D is unclear. Trimming removed 0 bases at V and 7 bases at J, with 11 bases between. Germline lookup yields CDR1 SGDLS and CDR2 YYNGEE. CDR3 length equals 14 residues. The CDR3 sequence: CASSVGTGGQPQHF. CDR3 in DNA: TGTGCCAGCAGCGTAGGTACGGGAGGCCAGCCCCAGCATTTT.

Within the sample, this clone is medium-sized. The chain carries TRBV9 and TRBJ1-2, with D possibly being TRBD1 (5 bases). The CDR3 is 12 amino acids. V lost 3 bases to trimming and J lost 7 bases, with 10 bases between them. Germline V gene sequence: CDR1 SGDLS, CDR2 YYNGEE. CDR3 DNA sequence: TGTGCCAGCAGCGAGATGGGGCTTGGCTACACCTTC. Amino acid sequence: CASSEMGLGYTF.

V is TRBV5-8 and J is TRBJ1-6; 8 bases map to TRBD1. J was trimmed by 11 bases and V by 3 bases; bases with no gene match: 7. Germline V CDR1 and CDR2: SGHTS, YDEGEE. The length of the CDR3 is 14 residues. As DNA, the CDR3 is TGTGCCAGCAGCTGGGGACAGGTCCAGGCACCCCTCCACTTT. Amino acid sequence: CASSWGQVQAPLHF. The full variable domain, with the rest looked up from reference TRBV5-8 and TRBJ1-6, is EAGVTQSPTHLIKTRGQQATLRCSPISGHTSVYWYQQALGLGLQFLLWYDEGEERNRGNFPPRFSGRQFPNYSSELNVNALELEDSALYLCASSWGQVQAPLHFGNGTRLTVT.